The rows below give T cell receptor beta chains drawn from one sample of a study of T cell responses to AZD1222 COVID-19 vaccine. The method was immunoSEQ multiplex PCR; TCRdb's version includes in-frame clones alone and lacks a portion of them. Of 100,000 to 150,000 clones listed, 88% are singletons. This material consisted of peripheral blood, taken on day 0 of AZD1222 vaccination. These receptors all stem from an adult in good health. Each CDR3 is given with its conserved first and last residue. D genes are given only for firm matches. Size values are once, few and many counts, or a class for expanded clones, and some rows have none.

d_gene	v_gene	j_gene	len	abundance	CDR3aa	CDR3nt
NA	TRBV5-6	TRBJ2-7	15	NA	CASSLVDGGYYEQYF	TGTGCCAGCAGCTTGGTGGACGGGGGATACTACGAGCAGTACTTC
NA	TRBV5-8	TRBJ1-3	14	NA	CASSLSWGKHTIYF	TGTGCCAGCAGCTTGAGCTGGGGGAAGCACACCATATATTTT
TRBD2	TRBV5-1	TRBJ2-5	16	NA	CASSLGWAGVSETQYF	TGCGCCAGCAGCTTGGGCTGGGCGGGAGTATCGGAGACCCAGTACTTC
NA	TRBV28	TRBJ1-5	14	NA	CASLGGGGAQPQHF	TGTGCCAGCCTCGGGGGAGGTGGGGCTCAGCCCCAGCATTTT
NA	TRBV5-6	TRBJ1-2	14	NA	CASSFPGEHYGYTF	TGTGCCAGCAGCTTTCCGGGGGAGCACTATGGCTACACCTTC
NA	TRBV5-8	TRBJ2-3	15	few	CASSLGGANTDTQYF	TGTGCCAGCAGCTTGGGGGGGGCTAACACAGATACGCAGTATTTT
TRBD2	TRBV9	TRBJ2-7	15	NA	CASSDGGTSSYEQYF	TGTGCCAGCAGCGATGGAGGGACTAGCTCCTACGAGCAGTACTTC
TRBD2	TRBV7-8	TRBJ2-1	21	NA	CASSPNRGTSGRKVSYNEQFF	TGTGCCAGCAGCCCAAACCGAGGGACTAGCGGGAGAAAAGTATCCTACAATGAGCAGTTCTTC
TRBD2	TRBV10-1	TRBJ2-5	16	NA	CASSGGPGLIGETQYF	TGCGCCAGCAGTGGGGGTCCGGGACTAATTGGAGAGACCCAGTACTTC
NA	TRBV19	TRBJ2-7	13	NA	CASSISARNEQYF	TGTGCCAGTAGTATCTCAGCCCGGAACGAGCAGTACTTC
NA	TRBV12-3/TRBV12-4	TRBJ2-7	11	NA	CASSFTREQYF	TGTGCCAGCAGTTTCACAAGGGAGCAGTACTTC
NA	TRBV9	TRBJ1-6	14	NA	CASSQRGMESPLHF	TGTGCCAGCAGCCAGAGAGGGATGGAATCACCCCTCCACTTT
TRBD2	TRBV20-1	TRBJ2-5	11	NA	CSALAEETQYF	TGCAGTGCACTAGCGGAAGAGACCCAGTACTTC
NA	TRBV11-3	TRBJ2-2	15	NA	CASSLESRAAGELFF	TGTGCCAGCAGCTTAGAATCAAGGGCCGCCGGGGAGCTGTTTTTT
TRBD2	TRBV18	TRBJ2-1	16	NA	CASSPPGGRTYNEQFF	TGTGCCAGCTCACCACCGGGGGGGAGGACCTACAATGAGCAGTTCTTC
NA	TRBV6-1	TRBJ1-2	14	NA	CASSEEGGGYGYTF	TGTGCCAGCAGTGAAGAAGGAGGCGGCTATGGCTACACCTTC
NA	TRBV5-1	TRBJ1-3	14	once	CASSSDVTGNTIYF	TGCGCCAGCAGCTCGGACGTAACGGGAAACACCATATATTTT
TRBD2	TRBV7-6	TRBJ2-3	16	NA	CASSLAGQGGTDTQYF	TGTGCCAGCAGCTTAGCGGGGCAGGGAGGGACAGATACGCAGTATTTT
NA	TRBV6-5	TRBJ1-1	15	NA	CASSYSGDPNTEAFF	TGTGCCAGCAGTTACTCGGGGGACCCGAACACTGAAGCTTTCTTT
NA	TRBV1	TRBJ2-7	17	NA	CTSSQDLGNGRSCEQYF	TGCACCAGCAGCCAAGATCTAGGGAATGGTCGCTCTTGCGAGCAGTACTTC
NA	TRBV5-1	TRBJ1-2	12	NA	CASSLKNYGYTF	TGCGCCAGCAGCTTAAAGAACTATGGCTACACCTTC
TRBD1	TRBV19	TRBJ1-2	14	NA	CASSRGQGAYGYTF	TGTGCCAGTAGTAGAGGACAGGGGGCCTATGGCTACACCTTC
TRBD1	TRBV5-1	TRBJ1-4	15	NA	CASSPGRGLGEKLFF	TGCGCCAGCAGCCCTGGAAGGGGGCTCGGGGAAAAACTGTTTTTT
TRBD1	TRBV25-1	TRBJ1-1	14	NA	CASSEYPRDSEAFF	TGTGCCAGCAGTGAATACCCCCGGGACAGTGAAGCTTTCTTT
NA	TRBV6-2/TRBV6-3	TRBJ1-5	14	NA	CASSKESNNQPQHF	TGTGCCAGCAGTAAGGAGTCCAACAATCAGCCCCAGCATTTT
NA	TRBV7-2	TRBJ2-1	11	NA	CASSDRYEQFF	TGTGCCAGCAGCGACCGCTATGAGCAGTTCTTC
TRBD1	TRBV11-2	TRBJ2-5	14	NA	CASSPRTGQETQYF	TGTGCCAGCAGCCCGCGGACAGGTCAAGAGACCCAGTACTTC
NA	TRBV10-3	TRBJ2-1	11	NA	CAINRANEQFF	TGTGCCATCAACCGGGCTAATGAGCAGTTCTTC
TRBD2	TRBV19	TRBJ2-2	14	NA	CASSMRGSKGELFF	TGTGCCAGTAGTATGCGGGGGTCGAAGGGGGAGCTGTTTTTT
NA	TRBV5-4	TRBJ1-5	15	NA	CASSPDPTGPAPQHF	TGTGCCAGCAGCCCTGACCCTACCGGTCCGGCGCCCCAGCATTTT
NA	TRBV7-2	TRBJ2-5	13	NA	CASSLGVWGTQYF	TGTGCCAGCAGCTTAGGGGTTTGGGGGACCCAGTACTTC
NA	TRBV5-6	TRBJ1-1	11	NA	CASSFDFEAFF	TGTGCCAGCAGCTTTGACTTTGAAGCTTTCTTT
NA	TRBV2	TRBJ2-5	14	NA	CASSEQGHQETQYF	TGTGCCAGCAGTGAACAGGGGCACCAAGAGACCCAGTACTTC
NA	TRBV7-3	TRBJ1-1	14	NA	CATYPRGSSTEAFF	TGTGCCACTTACCCCCGGGGAAGTAGCACTGAAGCTTTCTTT
TRBD2	TRBV15	TRBJ2-4	15	NA	CATSRGEGRVGIQYF	TGTGCCACCAGCAGAGGGGAGGGAAGGGTAGGCATTCAGTACTTC
TRBD1	TRBV10-3	TRBJ2-7	14	NA	CAINSGQKNYEQYF	TGTGCCATCAACTCGGGACAGAAGAACTACGAGCAGTACTTC